This T cell receptor beta chain is drawn from a study of CXCR3-negative and CXCR3-positive naive CD8 T cells. For the study at large: Summed over all libraries, TRB reads came to 130 million to 150 million, with about 1.5 +/- 0.3 million per library. Regarding the study as a whole: Diversity was high in both naive subsets and much lower in memory cells. CXCR3-positive naive cells had more hydrophobic TRB CDR3s than CXCR3-negative naive cells. Memory cells differed in TRBV-TRBJ usage, but naive CXCR3-negative and CXCR3-positive cells had similar usage.

The authors prepared UMI-labeled TRB cDNA libraries by 5' RACE. TCRdb re-called the 5' RACE reads, yielding one record per CDR3 amino acid sequence without DNA. The listing records fewer than 140,000 distinct CDR3 sequences. CDR1 SGHDN and CDR2 FVKESK come from the germline V gene. This CDR3 has 12 amino acids. CD45RO-CCR7+CD27+CD95- characterized naive CD8+ T cells. As for this clonotype: Its antigen is not known.

The source is a human donor in good health. Some clones in this sample may be carry-over from other donors' samples. The chain combines TRBV14 with TRBJ2-1; TCRdb indicates TRBD1, and absent DNA this call remains unverified. The sequenced sample consisted of naive CXCR3+ CD8+ T cells from blood. As for subset: CD45RO-CCR7+CD27+CD95- naive CD8+ T cells expressing CXCR3 (TNR3+). The CDR3 region is CASSGGYNEQFF.